This is a list of T cell receptor beta chains from one sample in a study of cytotoxic CD8 clonotypes in ibrutinib-treated CLL. Libraries were prepared by immunoSEQ multiplex PCR; TCRdb keeps only in-frame clonotypes and omits some of them. The data hold 60,000 to 95,000 clones, with less than 90% observed a single time. Here the sequenced sample was PBMCs, taken after 24 months of ibrutinib treatment. The source of these receptors is a human donor with chronic lymphocytic leukemia. Both conserved end residues are part of each CDR3. The order of the fields is V gene, J gene, D gene, clone size, CDR3 DNA, CDR3 protein. The D gene is left open where the match is weak. Where a row states a size, it is once, few, many or the class of an expanded clone; other rows omit it.

V gene: TRBV5-4
J gene: TRBJ2-7
D gene: -
clone size: -
CDR3 DNA: TGTGCCAGCAGCTTGGGGCAGGGGCGACCCTACGAGCAGTACTTC
CDR3 protein: CASSLGQGRPYEQYF

V gene: TRBV28
J gene: TRBJ2-7
D gene: TRBD1
clone size: -
CDR3 DNA: TGTGCCAGCAGTTTTGCCCTCGGGACAGGCTCGACCTACGAGCAGTACTTC
CDR3 protein: CASSFALGTGSTYEQYF

V gene: TRBV19
J gene: TRBJ2-3
D gene: -
clone size: -
CDR3 DNA: TGTGCCAGTAGCCGGTCTCCCGACGGGGCAGATACGCAGTATTTT
CDR3 protein: CASSRSPDGADTQYF

V gene: TRBV28
J gene: TRBJ2-1
D gene: TRBD1
clone size: few
CDR3 DNA: TGTGCCAGCAGCCCACCGGGGCAGGGGGCGCTTGAGCAGTTCTTC
CDR3 protein: CASSPPGQGALEQFF

V gene: TRBV25-1
J gene: TRBJ2-7
D gene: -
clone size: -
CDR3 DNA: TGTGCCAGCAGTGACCCTCGGGCCTACGAGCAGTACTTC
CDR3 protein: CASSDPRAYEQYF

V gene: TRBV7-8
J gene: TRBJ2-7
D gene: TRBD1
clone size: -
CDR3 DNA: TGTGCCAGCAGCTACTGGACAGGGGTTGGCGCCTACGAGCAGTACTTC
CDR3 protein: CASSYWTGVGAYEQYF

V gene: TRBV28
J gene: TRBJ1-2
D gene: -
clone size: -
CDR3 DNA: TGTGCCAGCAGTCCGCCGGGTTTGGGGGCCGGCTACACCTTC
CDR3 protein: CASSPPGLGAGYTF

V gene: TRBV30
J gene: TRBJ2-1
D gene: TRBD1
clone size: -
CDR3 DNA: TGTGCCTCCTTCGGGACAGGGTTCAATGAGCAGTTCTTC
CDR3 protein: CASFGTGFNEQFF

V gene: TRBV11-3
J gene: TRBJ2-2
D gene: -
clone size: -
CDR3 DNA: TGTGCCAGCAGCTTAGGGGCAAACACCGGGGAGCTGTTTTTT
CDR3 protein: CASSLGANTGELFF

V gene: TRBV6-5
J gene: TRBJ2-3
D gene: -
clone size: -
CDR3 DNA: TGTGCCAGCAGCCGGACTAAAGATACGCAGTATTTT
CDR3 protein: CASSRTKDTQYF

V gene: TRBV4-3
J gene: TRBJ2-7
D gene: TRBD1
clone size: -
CDR3 DNA: TGCGCCAGCAGCCAAGATCTGGAACAGGGGGTCTTCCCGGGACTCTCCTACGAGCAGTACTTC
CDR3 protein: CASSQDLEQGVFPGLSYEQYF

V gene: TRBV4-2
J gene: TRBJ1-5
D gene: -
clone size: many
CDR3 DNA: TGTGCCAGCAGCCAAGATCCACAGGCCGAGAGGCCCCAGCATTTT
CDR3 protein: CASSQDPQAERPQHF

V gene: TRBV28
J gene: TRBJ2-3
D gene: TRBD1
clone size: once
CDR3 DNA: TGTGCCAGCAGTTCGCCAGGGGACAGGGGCCGGACAGATACGCAGTATTTT
CDR3 protein: CASSSPGDRGRTDTQYF

V gene: TRBV7-8
J gene: TRBJ1-5
D gene: TRBD1
clone size: once
CDR3 DNA: TGTGCCAGCAGCCCATGGACAGGGTCTGATTCGAGGCCCCAGCATTTT
CDR3 protein: CASSPWTGSDSRPQHF

V gene: TRBV19
J gene: TRBJ2-4
D gene: TRBD2
clone size: -
CDR3 DNA: TGTGCCAGTAGTCCGCGGGGGAGGCAAGACAAAAACATTCAGTACTTC
CDR3 protein: CASSPRGRQDKNIQYF

V gene: TRBV7-9
J gene: TRBJ2-2
D gene: -
clone size: -
CDR3 DNA: TGTGCCGACGCGGGTACCGGGGAGCTGTTTTTT
CDR3 protein: CADAGTGELFF

V gene: TRBV5-1
J gene: TRBJ2-7
D gene: -
clone size: -
CDR3 DNA: TGCGCCAGCAGCTTGGCCTCGGGTCCAGGCCTCTACGAGCAGTACTTC
CDR3 protein: CASSLASGPGLYEQYF

V gene: TRBV4-3
J gene: TRBJ2-2
D gene: -
clone size: -
CDR3 DNA: TGCGCCAGCAGCCAAGAGGTGGCAGGGCTCACGGAGCGCACCGGGGAGCTGTTTTTT
CDR3 protein: CASSQEVAGLTERTGELFF

V gene: TRBV6-5
J gene: TRBJ2-7
D gene: TRBD1
clone size: -
CDR3 DNA: TGTGCCAGCAGTTCCGGACAGGCGGTTTACGAGCAGTACTTC
CDR3 protein: CASSSGQAVYEQYF

V gene: TRBV4-2
J gene: TRBJ2-1
D gene: TRBD2
clone size: -
CDR3 DNA: TGTGCCAGCAGCCCTCAGGACGGGCTAGCGGACAATGAGCAGTTCTTC
CDR3 protein: CASSPQDGLADNEQFF

V gene: TRBV15
J gene: TRBJ2-6
D gene: -
clone size: -
CDR3 DNA: TGTGCCGTCACCCAGGGAGGAGCTGGGGCCAACGTCCTGACTTTC
CDR3 protein: CAVTQGGAGANVLTF

V gene: TRBV10-3
J gene: TRBJ1-2
D gene: TRBD1
clone size: -
CDR3 DNA: TGTGCCAGGAGGACAGGGGGATACTATGGCTACACCTTC
CDR3 protein: CARRTGGYYGYTF

V gene: TRBV2
J gene: TRBJ2-7
D gene: TRBD1
clone size: -
CDR3 DNA: TGTGCCAGCAGCGGACAGGGGGTTGGAGAGCAGTACTTC
CDR3 protein: CASSGQGVGEQYF

V gene: TRBV6-5
J gene: TRBJ2-1
D gene: -
clone size: -
CDR3 DNA: TGTGCCAGCAGACCCACCCGGGATCTTGAGCAGTTCTTC
CDR3 protein: CASRPTRDLEQFF

V gene: TRBV5-5
J gene: TRBJ2-7
D gene: -
clone size: -
CDR3 DNA: TGTGCCAGCAGCTTGGGCCAGCTTCTGAAGGTCCACGAGCAGTACTTC
CDR3 protein: CASSLGQLLKVHEQYF

V gene: TRBV15
J gene: TRBJ1-1
D gene: -
clone size: -
CDR3 DNA: TGTGCCACCAGCAGAGGGTCAGTATCTGAAGCTTTCTTT
CDR3 protein: CATSRGSVSEAFF

V gene: TRBV4-1
J gene: TRBJ2-6
D gene: -
clone size: -
CDR3 DNA: TGCGCCAGCAGCCAAGATCCCAGCCTCTCTGGGGCCAACGTCCTGACTTTC
CDR3 protein: CASSQDPSLSGANVLTF

V gene: TRBV5-4
J gene: TRBJ2-1
D gene: TRBD2
clone size: -
CDR3 DNA: TGTGCCAGCAGCTTGGTCCTAGCGGGAGGGCCAGCCTCCTACAATGAGCAGTTCTTC
CDR3 protein: CASSLVLAGGPASYNEQFF

V gene: TRBV19
J gene: TRBJ2-7
D gene: TRBD2
clone size: -
CDR3 DNA: TGTGCCAGTAGTGTAGGACTAGCGGAGTCCTACGAGCAGTACTTC
CDR3 protein: CASSVGLAESYEQYF

V gene: TRBV28
J gene: TRBJ2-5
D gene: -
clone size: -
CDR3 DNA: TGTGCCAGCAGTTCAGTTGGAGATCGCCAAGAGACCCAGTACTTC
CDR3 protein: CASSSVGDRQETQYF

V gene: TRBV10-3
J gene: TRBJ1-5
D gene: TRBD1
clone size: -
CDR3 DNA: TGTGCCATCAGTGACGAAGACAGGGTTGGTCAGCCCCAGCATTTT
CDR3 protein: CAISDEDRVGQPQHF

V gene: TRBV27
J gene: TRBJ2-6
D gene: TRBD1
clone size: -
CDR3 DNA: TGTGCCAGCAGGCCCCCCCAGGGGGCCGGGGCCAACGTCCTGACTTTC
CDR3 protein: CASRPPQGAGANVLTF